Listed below are T cell receptor beta chains from one sample, sequenced in a study of T-cell reconstitution after alpha-beta-depleted transplantation in children. A single record per CDR3 protein comes from TCRdb applying MiXCR to the PCR reads. The data hold 350,000 to 450,000 distinct CDR3 sequences, with roughly 20% observed a single time. The starting material was PBMCs from the stem cell graft donor, obtained from the stem cell graft. The receptors were sampled from a human donor who donated a stem cell graft to a child with acute myeloid leukemia. CDR3s include the opening cysteine and the closing phenylalanine or tryptophan. The order of the fields is clone size, CDR3 length, D gene, J gene, V gene, CDR3 protein, CDR3 DNA. The D gene is left open where the match is weak. Clone size is given for some rows only: seen once, a few or many times, or a class if the clone is expanded.

>NA|13|NA|TRBJ2-7|TRBV7-9
CASGRFSSYEQYF
TGTGCCAGCGGTAGATTCAGCTCCTACGAGCAGTACTTC
>many|13|TRBD2|TRBJ2-5|TRBV20-1
CSAELAGWETQYF
TGCAGTGCTGAACTAGCGGGATGGGAGACCCAGTACTTC
>NA|18|TRBD2|TRBJ2-3|TRBV7-3
CASSPGTSGRGAADTQYF
TGTGCCAGCAGTCCCGGGACTAGCGGGAGAGGGGCCGCAGATACGCAGTATTTT
>many|13|NA|TRBJ2-1|TRBV20-1
CSARVGGGTSTFF
NA
>few|14|NA|TRBJ1-6|TRBV20-1
CSAPTTGNRAPLHF
TGCAGTGCTCCCACTACAGGGAATAGGGCACCCCTCCACTTT
>few|13|NA|TRBJ2-1|TRBV6-6
CASIPGPYNEQFF
TGTGCCAGCATCCCTGGTCCCTACAATGAGCAGTTCTTC
>NA|14|NA|TRBJ2-7|TRBV20-1
CSVLSGTDPYEQYF
TGCAGTGTCCTATCCGGGACCGACCCCTACGAGCAGTACTTC
>NA|15|TRBD2|TRBJ2-3|TRBV12-3/TRBV12-4
CASSSLAGDVNTQYF
TGTGCCAGCAGTTCCTTAGCGGGAGATGTGAATACGCAGTATTTT
>NA|14|TRBD1|TRBJ2-1|TRBV4-1
CASSGTGGLDEQFF
TGCGCCAGCAGCGGGACAGGGGGCTTGGATGAGCAGTTCTTC
>NA|14|NA|TRBJ1-1|TRBV29-1
CSAVQTPLNTEAFF
TGCAGCGCAGTACAGACACCTTTGAACACTGAAGCTTTCTTT
>few|16|TRBD1|TRBJ1-1|TRBV27
CASSSISGGMNTEAFF
TGTGCCAGCAGTTCTATTTCAGGGGGCATGAACACTGAAGCTTTCTTT
>NA|18|NA|TRBJ2-1|TRBV4-2
CASSRFKGVPQAYNEQFF
TGTGCCAGCAGCCGGTTTAAGGGTGTTCCCCAAGCCTACAATGAGCAGTTCTTC
>NA|12|NA|TRBJ2-7|TRBV29-1
CSVEADAYEQYF
TGCAGCGTTGAAGCCGATGCCTACGAGCAGTACTTC
>few|14|NA|TRBJ1-1|TRBV6-2/TRBV6-3
CASSYGGIDTEAFF
TGTGCCAGCAGTTATGGGGGTATTGACACTGAAGCTTTCTTT
>NA|16|TRBD2|TRBJ2-3|TRBV7-2
CASSLSGDVYTDTQYF
TGTGCCAGCAGCCTAAGCGGGGATGTTTACACAGATACGCAGTATTTT
>many|11|NA|TRBJ2-7|TRBV29-1
CSVREPGEQYF
TGCAGCGTTCGGGAACCGGGGGAGCAGTACTTC
>few|14|NA|TRBJ2-7|TRBV5-1
CAARLGPTSDGQYF
TGCGCCGCGCGGCTCGGGCCAACAAGTGACGGGCAGTACTTC
>many|14|TRBD1|TRBJ2-2|TRBV12-3/TRBV12-4
CASEGTGLTGELFF
TGTGCCAGCGAGGGGACAGGGTTAACCGGGGAGCTGTTTTTT
>many|13|TRBD2|TRBJ2-7|TRBV6-5
CASSPASGLEQYF
TGTGCCAGCAGCCCGGCTAGCGGTCTGGAGCAGTACTTC
>NA|14|NA|TRBJ2-7|TRBV7-8
CASNLREASYEQYF
TGTGCCAGCAACCTTAGAGAAGCCTCCTACGAGCAGTACTTC
>NA|15|NA|TRBJ2-3|TRBV7-9
CASSLDRANGDTQYF
TGTGCCAGCAGCTTAGACCGGGCGAATGGGGATACGCAGTATTTT
>NA|15|NA|TRBJ2-5|TRBV20-1
CSANLRPYVQETQYF
TGCAGTGCCAATTTGCGTCCTTACGTCCAAGAGACCCAGTACTTC
>once|14|NA|TRBJ2-3|TRBV7-3
CASSLGLFTDTQYF
TGTGCCAGCAGCTTAGGGTTGTTTACAGATACGCAGTATTTT
>few|13|NA|TRBJ2-2|TRBV12-5
CASASLEPGELFF
TGTGCTAGTGCCTCTCTAGAGCCCGGGGAGCTGTTTTTT
>NA|13|NA|TRBJ2-2|TRBV30
CAWSLSRPGELFF
TGTGCCTGGAGTTTATCGAGGCCCGGGGAGCTGTTTTTT
>NA|10|NA|TRBJ1-4|TRBV19
CATRTSKLFF
TGTGCCACACGGACGTCAAAACTGTTTTTT
>NA|13|NA|TRBJ1-2|TRBV29-1
CSAKTGGYYGYTF
TGCAGCGCAAAGACGGGGGGTTACTATGGCTACACCTTC
>many|18|TRBD2|TRBJ2-3|TRBV27
CASSSLAGNALSTDTQYF
TGTGCCAGCAGCTCACTAGCGGGGAATGCCCTTAGCACAGATACGCAGTATTTT
>few|10|NA|TRBJ2-7|TRBV20-1
CSAEPYGQYF
TGCAGTGCTGAGCCGTACGGGCAGTACTTC
>NA|15|TRBD2|TRBJ2-3|TRBV6-2/TRBV6-3
CASSYLSGGSDTQYF
TGTGCCAGCAGTTATTTGTCGGGAGGATCAGATACGCAGTATTTT
>few|14|NA|TRBJ2-7|TRBV28
CASSEGDKSYEQYF
TGTGCCAGCAGCGAGGGGGACAAGTCCTACGAGCAGTACTTC
>NA|16|TRBD2|TRBJ2-2|TRBV7-2
CASSQTSGSPTGELFF
TGTGCCAGCAGCCAAACTAGCGGGAGTCCCACCGGGGAGCTGTTTTTT
>many|15|NA|TRBJ2-7|TRBV20-1
CSAKGPTGSGYEQYF
TGCAGTGCGAAGGGACCGACGGGCTCGGGCTACGAGCAGTACTTC
>NA|15|NA|TRBJ2-1|TRBV11-1
CASSLDGRRDNEQFF
TGTGCCAGCAGCTTAGACGGGCGGAGGGACAATGAGCAGTTCTTC
>NA|13|NA|TRBJ2-3|TRBV29-1
CSVEWQNTDTQYF
TGCAGCGTTGAATGGCAGAACACAGATACGCAGTATTTT
>many|12|TRBD1|TRBJ2-7|TRBV20-1
CSSSDRGSEQYF
TGCAGTTCCTCGGACAGGGGCTCCGAGCAGTACTTC
>few|18|TRBD1|TRBJ1-1|TRBV6-2/TRBV6-3
CASSTAADWTGESTEAFF
TGTGCCAGCAGTACCGCCGCTGACTGGACAGGGGAGTCCACTGAAGCTTTCTTT
>NA|12|NA|TRBJ1-1|TRBV20-1
CSAPGPVEGAFF
TGCAGTGCTCCCGGGCCCGTGGAAGGAGCTTTCTTT
>NA|12|NA|TRBJ1-1|TRBV12-3/TRBV12-4
CASSFSNTEAFF
TGTGCCAGCAGTTTTTCCAACACTGAAGCTTTCTTT
>many|13|NA|TRBJ2-5|TRBV29-1
CSVELGVGETQYF
TGCAGCGTTGAATTGGGGGTGGGGGAGACCCAGTACTTC
>NA|16|TRBD2|TRBJ2-7|TRBV7-9
CASSLKQVAGGGEQYF
TGTGCCAGCAGCTTAAAACAGGTAGCGGGAGGAGGCGAGCAGTACTTC
>few|11|NA|TRBJ1-2|TRBV20-1
CSARHGYGYTF
TGCAGTGCTCGCCACGGCTATGGCTACACCTTC
>many|14|TRBD2|TRBJ2-3|TRBV20-1
CSASLREGTDTQYF
TGCAGTGCTAGTCTGCGGGAGGGCACAGATACGCAGTATTTT
>NA|18|TRBD1|TRBJ1-5|TRBV3-1
CTSSLAPGQGSLDQPQHF
TGTACCAGCAGTTTAGCGCCGGGACAGGGATCCCTCGATCAGCCCCAGCATTTT
>many|12|NA|TRBJ2-2|TRBV29-1
CSVRRLTGELFF
TGCAGCGTACGACGGCTCACCGGGGAGCTGTTTTTT
>many|17|TRBD2|TRBJ2-7|TRBV20-1
CSALPGAGYNFGGGQYF
TGCAGTGCCCTCCCCGGGGCAGGATATAATTTTGGGGGGGGGCAGTACTTC
>NA|16|TRBD2|TRBJ2-3|TRBV5-1
CASSVGGLAGGGTQYF
TGCGCCAGCAGCGTGGGGGGACTAGCGGGAGGAGGCACGCAGTATTTT
>NA|16|NA|TRBJ2-4|TRBV7-2
CASSLVGVGTKNIQYF
TGTGCCAGCAGCTTAGTCGGCGTAGGGACCAAAAACATTCAGTACTTC
>few|14|NA|TRBJ1-2|TRBV5-1
CASSLEQLNYGYTF
TGCGCCAGCAGCTTGGAACAGCTTAACTATGGCTACACCTTC
>many|12|NA|TRBJ2-1|TRBV5-6
CASSLVPDEQFF
TGTGCCAGCAGCTTGGTGCCCGATGAGCAGTTCTTC
>many|10|NA|TRBJ2-1|TRBV20-1
CSAGWGEQFF
TGCAGTGCTGGTTGGGGTGAGCAGTTCTTC
>many|14|NA|TRBJ2-1|TRBV29-1
CSVSPWGLYNEQFF
TGCAGCGTGTCTCCGTGGGGCTTGTACAATGAGCAGTTCTTC
>NA|15|NA|TRBJ1-2|TRBV20-1
CSASSLVPDGYGYTF
TGCAGTGCTAGTTCTTTGGTTCCAGATGGCTATGGCTACACCTTC
>NA|15|NA|TRBJ2-7|TRBV4-3
CASSQVSGQSYEQYF
TGCGCCAGCAGCCAAGTGTCCGGACAGTCCTACGAGCAGTACTTC
>few|13|NA|TRBJ2-7|TRBV12-3/TRBV12-4
CASSRGGGDEQYF
TGTGCCAGCAGTAGGGGGGGTGGAGACGAGCAGTACTTC
>NA|19|TRBD1|TRBJ1-4|TRBV20-1
CSARNPRDRGPRGPEKLFF
TGCAGTGCTCGCAACCCCCGGGACAGGGGGCCCCGCGGCCCTGAAAAACTGTTTTTT
>NA|15|TRBD2|TRBJ2-3|TRBV5-1
CASRDGTSGIDTQYF
TGCGCCAGCCGAGACGGGACTAGCGGTATAGATACGCAGTATTTT
>NA|16|TRBD1|TRBJ2-2|TRBV10-3
CAISEPGQGSSGELFF
TGTGCCATCAGTGAGCCTGGACAGGGATCTTCCGGGGAGCTGTTTTTT
>NA|14|NA|TRBJ2-7|TRBV7-2
CASSFRWERYEQYF
TGTGCCAGCAGCTTTAGGTGGGAGAGATACGAGCAGTACTTC